These 29 T cell receptor beta chains share one sample of origin, sequenced in a study of blood T cell repertoires in COVID-19. The protocol was immunoSEQ multiplex PCR, while the TCRdb copy is restricted to in-frame clones and leaves out a portion. The repertoire holds 400,000 or so clones, 75% to 90% seen once, with about 1.6% in the top ten. The material sequenced was peripheral blood. These receptors all stem from a woman between 40 and 55 years old with COVID-19, enrolled during active disease.

V is TRBV9 and J is TRBJ1-6, with a tentative D call TRBD1 (5 bases). V dropped 0 bases and J dropped 9 bases, with 13 bases sitting between them. The CDR3 is made up of 15 amino acids. Germline lookup yields CDR1 SGDLS and CDR2 YYNGEE. This CDR3 reads CASSVGGGGSSPLHF. DNA for the CDR3: TGTGCCAGCAGCGTAGGGGGGGGAGGCAGTTCACCCCTCCACTTT.

This chain connects TRBV6-6 to TRBJ1-1; D is unclear. Trimming cost V 6 bases and J 5 bases, with 10 bases left between them. There are 12 residues in the CDR3. In germline, CDR1 is MNHNY, CDR2 SVGAGI (reference sequence). CDR3 nucleotides: TGTGCCAGCAGAGTCACAGAGACTGAAGCTTTCTTT. It encodes CASRVTETEAFF.

The genes are TRBV5-6 and TRBJ1-1; TRBD1 aligns across 7 bases. There are 16 residues in the CDR3. Losses at the gene ends were 4 bases for V and 2 bases for J; bases not matched to a gene: 11. The germline CDR1 and CDR2 sequences are SGHDT and YYEEEE. The CDR3 DNA is TGTGCCAGCAGCCCACGACCGGGACAGTATAACACTGAAGCTTTCTTT. Its protein product is CASSPRPGQYNTEAFF.

This clone was counted once. Other DNA sequences in this sample translate to the same CDR3. The CDR3 region is CASSLRQGNQPQHF. CDR3 nucleotide sequence: TGTGCCAGCAGCCTCCGACAGGGCAATCAGCCCCAGCATTTT. The chain links TRBV7-2 to TRBJ1-5, with TRBD1 as a possible D gene (6 bases). V shed 5 bases and J shed 2 bases, with 10 bases lying between them. The germline V gene has CDR1 SGHTA and CDR2 FQGNSA. The CDR3 runs to 14 residues.

Written as DNA, the CDR3 is TGTGCCATCGGGGACAGGCGGCATGATAATTCACCCCTCCACTTT. Its protein is CAIGDRRHDNSPLHF. V gene TRBV10-3 combines with J gene TRBJ1-6; 8 bases map to TRBD1. The CDR3 runs to 15 residues. The germline V gene has CDR1 ENHRY and CDR2 SYGVKD. V shed 8 bases, J shed 5 bases, and the junction held 8 bases outside the gene matches.

The rearrangement uses TRBV19 and TRBJ1-1; TRBD1 matches at 7 bases. The ends lost 6 bases at V and 11 bases at J; junction bases unmatched: 15. The CDR3 covers 14 residues. Germline assignment: CDR1 LNHDA and CDR2 SQIVND (reference sequence). The DNA for the CDR3 is TGTGCCAGTAGCAACCGACAGGGCCTTCAGGATGCTTTCTTT. It yields the protein CASSNRQGLQDAFF.

CDR3 in amino acids: CASSPPGLRGNEQFF. CDR3 DNA sequence: TGTGCCAGCAGTCCCCCGGGGCTCAGGGGAAATGAGCAGTTCTTC. J is TRBJ2-1 and V is TRBV6-2 or TRBV6-3; maybe TRBD1 (6 bases). The length of the CDR3 is 15 residues. Trimming shortened V by 5 bases and J by 7 bases, and 18 bases separated the two germline ends. CDR1 and CDR2 (germline): MNHEY, SVGEGT.

The V gene is TRBV20-1, the J gene TRBJ2-5, with D perhaps matching TRBD1 (6 bases). Germline loops: CDR1 DFQATT, CDR2 SNEGSKA (reference sequence). V lost 3 bases, J lost 2 bases, and 10 bases lay in between. This CDR3 contains 13 residues. The CDR3 here is CSASYGQQETQYF. The CDR3 coding sequence is TGCAGTGCTAGTTATGGACAGCAAGAGACCCAGTACTTC.

Ten or more counts support this clone. This chain connects TRBV6-5 to TRBJ1-4; no reliable D call. Germline lookup yields CDR1 MNHEY and CDR2 SVGAGI. CDR3 length: 14 residues. Trimming stripped 6 bases from V and 0 bases from J, with 8 bases between. The CDR3 DNA follows: TGTGCCAGCAGGGAGGTTGCAACTAATGAAAAACTGTTTTTT. Translation: CASREVATNEKLFF.

V and J are TRBV18 and TRBJ2-7, with 11 positions matching TRBD1. Germline V CDR1 and CDR2: KGHSH, LQKENI. The CDR3 totals 16 residues. After removal of 3 bases from V and 3 bases from J, the junction contained 7 bases not matched to a gene. CDR3 sequence: CASSPTGTGGFYEQYF. CDR3 nucleotide sequence: TGTGCCAGCTCACCGACCGGGACAGGGGGGTTCTACGAGCAGTACTTC.

This chain uses TRBV7-2 with TRBJ2-3; D gene uncertain. Trimming stripped 1 base from V and 3 bases from J, with 14 bases between. CDR3 size: 16 residues. Per the germline V gene, CDR1 is SGHTA and CDR2 is FQGNSA. CDR3 coding DNA: TGTGCCAGCAGCTTAGAGAGGTGGCTAAGAACAGATACGCAGTATTTT. Translated: CASSLERWLRTDTQYF.

As to this clone: At the DNA level, this CDR3 is encoded by other sequences in the same sample as well. CDR3: CASSLSGSYEQYF. The CDR3 nucleotides are TGTGCCAGCAGCTTAAGCGGCTCCTACGAGCAGTACTTC. The chain employs TRBV7-3 and TRBJ2-7; no firm D call. CDR1 is SGHTA and CDR2 is FQGTGA in the germline V gene. Trimming pared 1 base from V and 0 bases from J, leaving 4 bases between. The CDR3 contains 13 residues.

About this clone: A read error may produce the germline difference seen at one junction end. This chain joins TRBV12-3 or TRBV12-4 and TRBJ1-2; 7 bases fit TRBD1. The CDR3 spans 13 residues. CDR3 nucleotide sequence: TGTGCCAGCAGGAGCCCCGGACAGGCAATAATCCTATTC. This translates into CASRSPGQAIILF.

This clone was seen more than once but under ten times. The J gene is TRBJ2-7, the V gene TRBV2; possible D gene TRBD2, 6 bases. The CDR3 has 14 residues. Trimming left V 2 bases short and J 7 bases short, with 15 bases between. The germline V gene encodes CDR1 SNHLY and CDR2 FYNNEI. CDR3 bases: TGTGCCAGCAGTGAATTTGGGACTTCTCTGGAGCAGTACTTC. It translates to CASSEFGTSLEQYF.

The chain joins TRBV5-1 to TRBJ2-7, with D possibly matching TRBD1 (5 bases). The CDR3 length is 15 residues. Per the germline V gene, CDR1 is SGHRS and CDR2 is YFSETQ. With 0 bases removed from V and 5 bases from J, the gap between germline ends came to 15 bases. In DNA, the CDR3 is TGCGCCAGCAGCTTGGCTGGTGCAGGGCCCAACGAGCAGTACTTC. Its protein product is CASSLAGAGPNEQYF.

A few counts support this clone. The chain has TRBV18 and TRBJ1-1, with TRBD1 identical over 7 bases. This CDR3 contains 15 residues. CDR1 is KGHSH, CDR2 LQKENI, per germline. V shed 4 bases, J shed 0 bases, and the junction held 5 bases outside the gene matches. The CDR3 region is CASSQGQLMNTEAFF. The DNA for the CDR3 is TGTGCCAGCTCACAGGGACAGCTCATGAACACTGAAGCTTTCTTT.

The V and J genes are TRBV9 and TRBJ1-5; the match to TRBD1 covers 8 bases. The CDR3 totals 15 residues. The V gene's germline CDR1 is SGDLS and CDR2 YYNGEE. V lost 2 bases to trimming and J lost 0 bases; unmatched junction nucleotides: 1. The CDR3 protein is CASSVTGDSNQPQHF. CDR3 coding DNA: TGTGCCAGCAGCGTGACAGGGGATAGCAATCAGCCCCAGCATTTT.

The V call is TRBV15, the J call TRBJ1-2; D call uncertain. With 6 bases removed from V and 3 bases from J, the gap between germline ends came to 11 bases. This CDR3 spans 13 amino acids. The germline V gene has CDR1 LNHNV and CDR2 YYDKDF (reference sequence). The CDR3 reads CATSLKGDYGYTF. The CDR3 DNA follows: TGTGCCACCAGTTTAAAGGGAGACTATGGCTACACCTTC.

The chain couples TRBV7-9 to TRBJ2-4, with 13 bases fitting TRBD2. The germline V gene encodes CDR1 SEHNR and CDR2 FQNEAQ (reference sequence). With V trimmed by 5 bases and J by 0 bases, 4 bases remained unmatched. The CDR3 sequence is 17 residues long. CDR3 region: CASSRTSGGLAKNIQYF. The CDR3 bases are TGTGCCAGCAGCCGGACTAGCGGGGGACTAGCCAAAAACATTCAGTACTTC.

Of note for this clone: Other nucleotide sequences in the sample specify the same CDR3. The rearrangement links TRBV30 to TRBJ1-4, with 7 bases matching TRBD1. Germline loops: CDR1 GTSNPN, CDR2 SVGIG (reference sequence). J lost 8 bases, V lost 1 base, and 4 bases had no gene match. The CDR3 contains 13 residues. This chain's CDR3 is CAWSGQGGEKLFF. DNA for the CDR3: TGTGCCTGGAGTGGACAGGGTGGCGAAAAACTGTTTTTT.

The chain joins TRBV23-1 to TRBJ1-4; no firm D call. TRBV23-1 is reported as an ORF; its role is uncertain. The CDR3 totals 14 residues. V shed 7 bases and J shed 5 bases, with 14 bases lying between them. Here the CDR3 DNA reads TGCGCCAGCACCCCAGTGGAGGCCAATGAAAAACTGTTTTTT. Translating gives CASTPVEANEKLFF.

The genes are TRBV19 and TRBJ1-5, with 8 bases lining up with TRBD1. Germline-derived CDR1 and CDR2 are LNHDA and SQIVND (reference sequence). The CDR3 sequence is 15 residues long. Germline trimming cut 5 bases from V and 3 bases from J; bases unmatched to any gene: 6. For the CDR3, the DNA is TGTGCCAGTAGTGCGACAGGGGAGGCCAATCAGCCCCAGCATTTT. This encodes CASSATGEANQPQHF.

The chain combines TRBV14 with TRBJ2-2; 7 bases line up with TRBD2. CDR1 SGHDN and CDR2 FVKESK come from the germline V gene. The CDR3 length is 17 residues. After removal of 0 bases from V and 7 bases from J, the junction contained 11 bases not matched to a gene. This CDR3 reads CASSQDLLAATIGELFF. The CDR3 region has the DNA TGTGCCAGCAGCCAAGATCTGCTAGCGGCCACCATCGGGGAGCTGTTTTTT.

This chain joins TRBV6-2 or TRBV6-3 and TRBJ2-2; 7 positions agree with TRBD1. Germline loops: CDR1 MNHEY, CDR2 SVGEGT. There are 16 residues in the CDR3. V shed 4 bases, J shed 3 bases, and the junction held 8 bases outside the gene matches. The CDR3 spells CASSFHRGGDTGELFF. CDR3 coding DNA: TGTGCCAGCAGTTTTCACAGGGGCGGAGACACCGGGGAGCTGTTTTTT.

The V call is TRBV5-1, the J call TRBJ1-2; TRBD1 agrees at 9 bases. The V gene end was trimmed by 2 bases and the J gene end by 8 bases; junction bases not matched to a gene: 10. In germline, CDR1 is SGHRS, CDR2 YFSETQ. The CDR3 length is 15 residues. The CDR3 DNA sequence: TGCGCCAGCAGCTTCGCCACCGGGACAGGGACCGGCTACACCTTC. Translated: CASSFATGTGTGYTF.

This chain uses TRBV12-1 with TRBJ1-2; the D segment call TRBD1 is taken from the table without a DNA check. TRBV12-1 counts as a pseudogene. This CDR3 comprises 14 residues. This CDR3 is CASSCNTPNYGYTF. CDR3 nucleotides: TGTGCCAGCAGCTGCAACACGCCGAACTATGGCTACACCTTC.

The V call is TRBV4-3, the J call TRBJ1-2; D is unclear. The V end lost 3 bases, the J end lost 13 bases, and 21 bases lay between the germline ends. The CDR3 length is 14 residues. CDR1 and CDR2 from the germline V gene are LGHNA and YSLEER. Here the CDR3 DNA reads TGCGCCAGCAGCCACCGAGACGGAGGCCTAGGGTTCACCTTC. It translates to CASSHRDGGLGFTF.

The chain couples TRBV5-1 to TRBJ1-2; perhaps TRBD1 as D (5 bases). Germline lookup yields CDR1 SGHRS and CDR2 YFSETQ. With 0 bases removed from V and 5 bases from J, the gap between germline ends came to 8 bases. The CDR3 consists of 13 residues. The CDR3 DNA is TGCGCCAGCAGCTTGGACAGGCCGTATGGCTACACCTTC. Its protein product is CASSLDRPYGYTF.

V gene TRBV4-3 combines with J gene TRBJ1-1; D perhaps matches TRBD1 (5 bases). V dropped 3 bases and J dropped 10 bases, with 30 bases sitting between them. Germline loops: CDR1 LGHNA, CDR2 YSLEER. CDR3 length: 18 amino acids. In DNA, the CDR3 is TGCGCCAGCAGCCATTCCCTCGGGGCGGAGGGTCTAACAGTGGGAGCTTTCTTT. It encodes CASSHSLGAEGLTVGAFF.